This note documents a single T cell receptor (beta chain) sequence. The CDR3 totals 19 residues. Trimming took 6 bases from V and 4 from J, leaving 27 bases between them. Germline assignment: CDR1 LGHDT and CDR2 YNNKEL (reference sequence). The data were taken from a study of blood T cell repertoires in COVID-19. Study overall: PBMCs, B-cell-depleted T cells, or T cells provided the cDNA or gDNA that made up the material.

TCRdb's table, derived via immunoSEQ multiplex PCR, lists solely in-frame clones and lacks some. The repertoire holds about 430,000 clones, with approximately 91% as singletons. The study recruited people aged 18 to 89 years across about 25 US areas. Participant reports of clinical history set cohort assignment. Before they entered the study, exposed participants had met a COVID-19 case within 2 weeks. Source material: PBMCs or T cells enriched from blood (not recorded which). This chain links TRBV3-1 (or the pseudogene TRBV3-2) with TRBJ2-2; a weak D match, TRBD1 (6 bases). The receptor's source is a woman under 30 who had been exposed to COVID-19. Here the CDR3 reads CASRLWAPGASSVTGELFF. The CDR3 DNA reads TGTGCCAGCAGGCTTTGGGCTCCAGGGGCTTCGTCGGTCACCGGGGAGCTGTTTTTT.